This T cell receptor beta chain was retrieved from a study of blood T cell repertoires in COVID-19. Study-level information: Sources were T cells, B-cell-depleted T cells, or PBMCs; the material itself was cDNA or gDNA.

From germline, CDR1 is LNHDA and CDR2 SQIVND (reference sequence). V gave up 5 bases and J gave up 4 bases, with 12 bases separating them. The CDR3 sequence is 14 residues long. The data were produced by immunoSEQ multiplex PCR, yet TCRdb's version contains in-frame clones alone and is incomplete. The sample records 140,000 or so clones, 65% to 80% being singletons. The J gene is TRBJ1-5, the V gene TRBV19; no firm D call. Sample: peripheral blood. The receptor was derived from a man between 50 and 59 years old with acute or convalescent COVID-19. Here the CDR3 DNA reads TGTGCCAGTAGTTATGAAAGCTGGAATCAGCCCCAGCATTTT. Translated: CASSYESWNQPQHF.